The present entry profiles one T cell receptor beta chain with its context. The antigen is not known. V trimming: 6 bases; J trimming: 4 bases; junction bases outside the gene matches: 10. The CDR3 sequence is 16 residues long. TCRdb passed the RT-PCR reads through MiXCR, listing each CDR3 protein once. This table holds roughly 700,000 distinct CDR3 sequences, over 11% found once. The source of the sample is a study of response to subunit inactivated influenza vaccine. Study-level results: Only a handful of new T cells, the authors suggested, are recruited with each seasonal influenza vaccination.

The rearrangement joins TRBV12-3 or TRBV12-4 to TRBJ2-2; 8 bases fit TRBD1. The TCR sequence derives from a man in his fifties who received an inactivated influenza vaccine. This sample comprised PBMCs from blood, obtained less than 15 days before vaccination. As DNA, the CDR3 is TGTGCCAGCAGCCCTGCGGACAGGGTGGTCACCGGGGAGCTGTTTTTT. Translation gives CASSPADRVVTGELFF.